The clone carrying this TCR beta chain was seen only once. These data originate in a study of blood T cell repertoires in COVID-19. With 0 bases removed from V and 12 bases from J, the gap between germline ends came to 12 bases. Germline V gene lookup returns CDR1 SGHDN and CDR2 FVKESK. This CDR3 contains 12 residues. TCRdb keeps only in-frame clones here, not all; method: immunoSEQ multiplex PCR. The repertoire holds about 160,000 clones, with roughly 84% as singletons. The chain is built from TRBV14 and TRBJ2-7, with D unresolved. Sequencing input: peripheral blood. This sequence was found in an older man with COVID-19, enrolled during active disease. The CDR3 DNA is TGTGCCAGCAGCCAAGATCGGGTGTCTCGGTACTTC. The encoded protein is CASSQDRVSRYF.